This T cell receptor (beta chain) originates from a study of blood T cell repertoires in COVID-19. On the study more broadly: COVID-19 samples, acute and convalescent, were from the United States, Italy and Spain.

This clone was detected only a few times. Source study methods: By means of reference gene primer amplification, nucleated cell counts were estimated. Here immunoSEQ multiplex PCR was the method, and the copy in TCRdb shows in-frame clones only, minus some. The V and J calls and clone size were taken over from that table, and D and trimming were inferred from the DNA. The sample records approximately 200,000 clones, roughly 77% being singletons. This TCR was recovered from a woman aged 40 to 50 with COVID-19, enrolled during active disease. Sequenced sample: peripheral blood.

CDR3 nucleotides: TGTGCCTGGTCGTCGGGCGGGGAGCTGTTTTTT. This codes for CAWSSGGELFF. The chain combines TRBV30 with TRBJ2-2; D gene unclear. V lost 5 bases to trimming and J lost 7 bases, with 8 bases between them. This CDR3 is 11 amino acids long. CDR1 and CDR2 from the germline V gene are GTSNPN and SVGIG (reference sequence).